This is a list of T cell receptor beta chains from one sample in a study of response to subunit inactivated influenza vaccine. In TCRdb, the RT-PCR reads were re-called with MiXCR into one record per CDR3 protein. The sample lists hundreds of thousands of distinct CDR3 sequences; approximately 15% were seen once. Sequencing was performed on PBMCs from blood, taken 14 to 15 days before vaccination. The source of these receptors is a man aged 50 or older who received an inactivated influenza vaccine. Each CDR3 is given with its conserved first and last residue. The D gene is left open where the match is weak. Not all rows give a size; the values are once, few, many and, for expanded clones, a class.

d_call	v_call	j_call	clone_size	cdr3_aa	cdr3_nt
TRBD2	TRBV29-1	TRBJ2-5	-	CSASLSGRSQETQYF	TGCAGCGCTTCCCTTAGCGGGAGATCTCAAGAGACCCAGTACTTC
TRBD2	TRBV20-1	TRBJ2-7	-	CSAPGLAGGGSYEQYF	TGCAGTGCTCCCGGACTAGCGGGAGGCGGATCCTACGAGCAGTACTTC
-	TRBV3-1	TRBJ1-2	few	CASSHGRGYTF	TGTGCCAGCAGCCATGGGAGAGGCTACACCTTC
-	TRBV18	TRBJ2-3	-	CASSPGPQDRLLTQYF	TGTGCCAGCTCACCTGGTCCCCAGGACCGCTTGCTTACGCAGTATTTT
-	TRBV5-1	TRBJ2-3	-	CASKGQGVADTQYF	TGCGCCAGCAAGGGGCAGGGTGTAGCAGATACGCAGTATTTT
-	TRBV5-5	TRBJ2-2	-	CASSSAGIGSGELFF	TGTGCCAGCAGCTCTGCGGGGATCGGGTCCGGGGAGCTGTTTTTT
TRBD2	TRBV4-3	TRBJ2-5	few	CASSQVSGNQETQYF	TGCGCCAGCAGCCAAGTCAGCGGGAACCAAGAGACCCAGTACTTC
-	TRBV7-9	TRBJ2-2	many	CASSSGRPNTGELFF	TGTGCCAGCAGCTCCGGACGGCCGAACACCGGGGAGCTGTTTTTT
-	TRBV20-1	TRBJ2-5	-	CSASQGGGETQYF	TGCAGTGCTAGCCAGGGGGGAGGAGAGACCCAGTACTTC
-	TRBV5-1	TRBJ1-2	few	CASSLAVDGDNYGYTF	TGCGCCAGCAGCTTGGCGGTGGACGGAGATAACTATGGCTACACCTTC
-	TRBV18	TRBJ2-7	-	CASSIIGTDHEQYF	TGTGCCAGCTCCATTATAGGTACGGACCACGAGCAGTACTTC
TRBD2	TRBV20-1	TRBJ2-1	-	CSAIGLAGSNEQFF	TGCAGTGCTATCGGACTAGCGGGTTCCAATGAGCAGTTCTTC
TRBD2	TRBV4-1	TRBJ2-1	few	CASQLSILAEYGNEQFF	TGCGCCAGCCAACTCTCTATCCTAGCGGAGTATGGGAATGAGCAGTTCTTC
-	TRBV7-9	TRBJ2-1	-	CASRLVVADENEQFF	TGTGCCAGCCGCTTAGTAGTAGCCGATGAGAATGAGCAGTTCTTC
TRBD1	TRBV28	TRBJ1-2	-	CASSLLGRGQLSDYGYTF	TGTGCCAGCAGTTTATTGGGCAGGGGGCAGCTTAGTGACTATGGCTACACCTTC
-	TRBV11-2	TRBJ2-7	few	CASSRTPLVGEQYF	TGTGCCAGCAGCCGCACCCCGCTAGTAGGGGAGCAGTACTTC
-	TRBV4-1	TRBJ2-2	-	CASSRVPKNTGELFF	TGCGCCAGCAGCCGGGTTCCAAAGAACACCGGGGAGCTGTTTTTT
-	TRBV7-2	TRBJ2-5	-	CASSLDGLGWQETQYF	TGTGCCAGCAGCTTAGACGGTCTTGGGTGGCAAGAGACCCAGTACTTC
-	TRBV28	TRBJ2-5	-	CASSLEPQLSLQETQYF	TGTGCCAGCAGTTTAGAGCCCCAGCTAAGCCTCCAAGAGACCCAGTACTTC
-	TRBV27	TRBJ2-1	many	CASSPIALGVVFNEQFF	TGTGCCAGCAGTCCAATAGCGTTGGGAGTAGTTTTTAATGAGCAGTTCTTC
-	TRBV28	TRBJ2-1	many	CASSLLIPDNIDEQFF	TGTGCCAGCAGTTTATTAATCCCGGATAATATCGATGAGCAGTTCTTC
-	TRBV5-1	TRBJ1-1	-	CASSWAMESPGAFF	TGCGCCAGCAGCTGGGCCATGGAGAGCCCGGGAGCTTTCTTT
-	TRBV9	TRBJ2-1	few	CASSVEGAYNEQFF	TGTGCCAGCAGCGTAGAGGGGGCCTACAATGAGCAGTTCTTC
TRBD1	TRBV24-1	TRBJ1-2	many	CATADRAYGYTF	TGTGCCACCGCCGACAGGGCCTATGGCTACACCTTC
-	TRBV20-1	TRBJ2-5	many	CSPPQQETQYF	TGCAGTCCGCCGCAACAAGAGACCCAGTACTTC
-	TRBV7-9	TRBJ2-1	many	CASSLIADNEQFF	TGTGCCAGCAGCTTAATAGCGGACAATGAGCAGTTCTTC
-	TRBV6-2/TRBV6-3	TRBJ1-1	-	CASNPGLENTEAFF	TGTGCCAGCAACCCGGGATTGGAGAACACTGAAGCTTTCTTT
-	TRBV12-3/TRBV12-4	TRBJ2-7	few	CASSTGTTIEQYF	TGTGCCAGCAGTACGGGGACAACCATTGAGCAGTACTTC
-	TRBV5-1	TRBJ2-1	many	CASSPGQGGHNEQFF	TGCGCCAGCAGCCCCGGACAGGGAGGGCACAATGAGCAGTTCTTC
-	TRBV5-1	TRBJ2-2	few	CASSLVEWNTGELFF	TGCGCCAGCAGCTTGGTAGAGTGGAACACCGGGGAGCTGTTTTTT
TRBD1	TRBV6-5	TRBJ1-1	few	CASSYAGTGNTEAFF	TGTGCCAGCAGTTACGCCGGGACAGGGAACACTGAAGCTTTCTTT